The 15 T cell receptor beta chains below all came from one sample that was sequenced in a study of cytomegalovirus exposure and HLA in healthy donors. PCR amplification relied on 60 Vbeta primers (plus 13 Jbeta primers). Sequencing was performed with immunoSEQ multiplex PCR; in TCRdb, only in-frame clones are kept and a portion is missing. There are 120,000 or so clones in the sample; about 80% occur only once, and roughly 2.9% lies in the top ten. Input material: PBMCs. Every receptor here comes from an older woman in good health and CMV-seropositive.

The J gene is TRBJ2-7, the V gene TRBV28; no clear D gene. V was pared by 5 bases and J by 2 bases, with 10 bases between. This CDR3 has 13 amino acids. From germline, CDR1 is MDHEN and CDR2 SYDVKM. The chain's CDR3 is CASSPAPTYEQYF. CDR3 nucleotides: TGTGCCAGCAGTCCAGCGCCAACCTACGAGCAGTACTTC. The full variable domain, in which reference TRBV28 and TRBJ2-7 provide the parts outside the CDR3, is DVKVTQSSRYLVKRTGEKVFLECVQDMDHENMFWYRQDPGLGLRLIYFSYDVKMKEKGDIPEGYSVSREKKERFSLILESASTNQTSMYLCASSPAPTYEQYFGPGTRLTVT.

The rearrangement links TRBV7-2 to TRBJ1-1; maybe TRBD1 (6 bases). Per germline, CDR1 SGHTA and CDR2 FQGNSA. CDR3 length: 14 amino acids. Trimming removed 5 bases from V and 0 bases from J, with 10 bases in between. The CDR3 nucleotides are TGTGCCAGCAGCCGGGACATTATGAACACTGAAGCTTTCTTT. Its protein is CASSRDIMNTEAFF.

Turning to this clone: The same CDR3 arises from other DNA sequences in this sample as well. V usage is TRBV28 and J usage is TRBJ1-2, with TRBD1 matching 8 bases. The CDR3 totals 13 residues. Germline CDR1 reads MDHEN; CDR2 reads SYDVKM. The V segment lost 2 bases and the J segment 4 bases; nucleotides outside the gene matches: 0. Here the CDR3 DNA reads TGTGCCAGCAGTTTAGGACAGGGCTATGGCTACACCTTC. Encoded protein: CASSLGQGYGYTF.

This clone appeared a few times. The V gene is TRBV28, the J gene TRBJ1-5, with 7 nucleotides matching TRBD1. Germline values: CDR1 MDHEN, CDR2 SYDVKM. Trimming at V came to 1 base and at J to 1 base, leaving 4 bases not matched to a gene. CDR3 length: 16 amino acids. The CDR3 loop reads CASSLFSGGSNQPQHF. DNA for the CDR3: TGTGCCAGCAGTTTATTTTCAGGGGGGAGCAATCAGCCCCAGCATTTT.

This clone occurred a few times. V usage is TRBV6-5 and J usage is TRBJ2-1; no firm D call. This CDR3 comprises 16 residues. Germline lookup yields CDR1 MNHEY and CDR2 SVGAGI. V shed 4 bases and J shed 3 bases, with 16 bases lying between them. The DNA of the CDR3 is TGTGCCAGCAGTTCGTGGGCTACGACCAGCTACAATGAGCAGTTCTTC. It translates to CASSSWATTSYNEQFF.

This sequence joins TRBV11-2 and TRBJ1-2; D is ambiguous. Trimming shortened V by 5 bases and J by 1 base, and 14 bases separated the two germline ends. Germline V gene sequence: CDR1 SGHAT, CDR2 FQNNGV. The CDR3 is 15 residues long. CDR3 bases: TGTGCCAGCAGCCACATCCAATTCCTTAACTATGGCTACACCTTC. Protein product: CASSHIQFLNYGYTF.

This chain connects TRBV6-5 to TRBJ1-5, with unresolved D. Germline V lookup: CDR1 MNHEY, CDR2 SVGAGI. The CDR3 covers 13 residues. The V end lost 4 bases, the J end lost 11 bases, and 15 bases lay between the germline ends. CDR3 region: CASSSPVVGAQHF. CDR3 sequence (DNA): TGTGCCAGCAGTTCCCCCGTTGTCGGGGCCCAGCATTTT.

The rearrangement joins TRBV6-6 to TRBJ1-2, with D unresolved. This CDR3 has 13 amino acids. Germline assignment: CDR1 MNHNY and CDR2 SVGAGI (reference sequence). V was clipped by 6 bases and J by 2 bases, with 10 bases between them. CDR3 DNA sequence: TGTGCCAGCAGAGCCGGGATCAACTATGGCTACACCTTC. Amino acids: CASRAGINYGYTF.

The gene calls are TRBV4-2 and TRBJ2-1, with TRBD1 matching over 7 bases. The CDR3 loop spans 16 amino acids. The germline gives CDR1 LGHNA, CDR2 YNFKEQ. V shed 4 bases, J shed 8 bases, and the junction held 14 bases outside the gene matches. DNA of the CDR3: TGTGCCAGCAGCCTTAGACAAGGGGGCGCGGGTGATGAGCAGTTCTTC. Its protein is CASSLRQGGAGDEQFF.

This clone occurred once. The chain combines TRBV6-4 with TRBJ2-3, with 10 bases aligning to TRBD1. Germline CDR1 is MRHNA and CDR2 is SNTAGT. The CDR3 sequence is 18 residues long. J gave up 9 bases and V 0 bases, and 15 bases lay outside the gene matches. The CDR3 DNA is TGTGCCAGCAGTGACTCGATCGGTTGGACAGGGGGGTACAGGACGCAGTATTTT. Its protein is CASSDSIGWTGGYRTQYF.

The chain uses TRBV4-2 and TRBJ2-6; a weak D match, TRBD1 (6 bases). Germline CDR1 reads LGHNA; CDR2 reads YNFKEQ. V dropped 2 bases and J dropped 0 bases, with 14 bases sitting between them. The CDR3 runs to 18 residues. The CDR3 reads CASSQKGDRSSGANVLTF. CDR3 DNA: TGTGCCAGCAGCCAAAAAGGAGACAGGAGCTCTGGGGCCAACGTCCTGACTTTC.

V gene TRBV5-1 combines with J gene TRBJ1-4, with D unresolved. Per the germline V gene, CDR1 is SGHRS and CDR2 is YFSETQ. V was pared by 1 base and J by 6 bases, with 13 bases between. This CDR3 comprises 15 residues. CDR3 bases: TGCGCCAGCAGCTTGTCGCCAGGCGGGTATGAAAAACTGTTTTTT. It yields the protein CASSLSPGGYEKLFF.

This clone was detected only once. This chain connects TRBV27 to TRBJ2-7, with 8 positions matching TRBD1. The CDR3 consists of 14 residues. Trimming cost V 6 bases and J 0 bases; bases outside gene matches: 4. Looked up from germline, CDR1 is MNHEY and CDR2 is SMNVEV (reference sequence). Here the CDR3 DNA reads TGTGCCAGCAGGGACAGGGACCTCTCCTACGAGCAGTACTTC. Its protein is CASRDRDLSYEQYF.

This CDR3 reads CASRRGYTDTQYF. CDR3 nucleotides: TGCGCTTCGCGGCGGGGATACACAGATACGCAGTATTTT. J is TRBJ2-3 and V is TRBV29-1; a possible D gene is TRBD2 (6 bases). In germline, CDR1 is SQVTM, CDR2 ANQGSEA. This CDR3 spans 13 amino acids.

V usage is TRBV5-1 and J usage is TRBJ1-1, with 7 bases fitting TRBD1. Trimming at V came to 4 bases and at J to 2 bases, leaving 5 bases not matched to a gene. CDR1 SGHRS and CDR2 YFSETQ come from the germline V gene. The CDR3 extends over 14 amino acids. In nucleotides, the CDR3 is TGCGCCAGCAGCCTCGACAGGGCCAACACTGAAGCTTTCTTT. Translating it yields CASSLDRANTEAFF.